This T cell receptor beta chain comes out of a study of blood T cell repertoires in COVID-19. Study details: Samples came from the United States, Italy and Spain, spanning acute and convalescent COVID-19.

This CDR3 is 17 amino acids long. Germline V gives CDR1 SGDLS, CDR2 YYNGEE. V was shortened by 0 bases and J by 0 bases, with 13 bases between the two germline ends. Clones were read by immunoSEQ multiplex PCR, and TCRdb kept only the in-frame ones, dropping some. The sample gives 90,000 to 100,000 clones, 84% of which show up once; 2% is in the top ten. The receptor's source is an older man with active or convalescent COVID-19. The J gene is TRBJ2-1, the V gene TRBV9, with D possibly matching TRBD2 (7 bases). The sequenced sample consisted of peripheral blood. CDR3 residues: CASSVGLGGPSYNEQFF. CDR3 DNA: TGTGCCAGCAGCGTAGGGCTCGGGGGGCCCTCCTACAATGAGCAGTTCTTC.